These T cell receptor beta chains were read from a single sample in a study of blood T cells in healthy people across ages. TCRdb re-derived calls from the 5' RACE reads in MiXCR, one entry per CDR3 protein. The data contain approximately 780,000 distinct CDR3 sequences, 20% to 30% of them singletons. In addition, the sample was reused for a study of T cells of mothers and their children.

The specimen sequenced was blood. These receptors originate from a boy aged 5-17 years in good health. Each CDR3 is given with its conserved first and last residue. Each record gives: CDR3 length, J gene, V gene, clone size, D gene, CDR3 DNA, CDR3 protein. A D gene is named only where the DNA matches it firmly. The size field is filled for only some rows; it gives once, few, many or a size class.

18,TRBJ2-1,TRBV9,NA,NA,TGTGCCAGCAGCGTAGAAGGCAGGATGCTAAGCTCCTACAATGAGCAGTTCTTC,CASSVEGRMLSSYNEQFF
12,TRBJ2-3,TRBV6-2/TRBV6-3,few,NA,TGTGCCAGCAGTCGAATCGCAGATACGCAGTATTTT,CASSRIADTQYF
13,TRBJ1-3,TRBV28,NA,NA,TGTGCCAGCAGTTTAATCCCTGGAAACACCATATATTTT,CASSLIPGNTIYF
13,TRBJ2-2,TRBV2,few,NA,TGTGCCAGCAGTATACAGAACACCGGGGAGCTGTTTTTT,CASSIQNTGELFF
14,TRBJ1-5,TRBV12-3/TRBV12-4,few,NA,TGTGCCAGCAGTTTAGGACAAGACAATCAGCCCCAGCATTTT,CASSLGQDNQPQHF
13,TRBJ2-2,TRBV7-3,many,TRBD2,TGTGCCAGCAGCCCGGGACTAGCCGGGGAGCTGTTTTTT,CASSPGLAGELFF
15,TRBJ1-2,TRBV4-1,few,NA,TGCGCCAGCAGCCAAGATAGGGGTAGAGACTATGGCTACACCTTC,CASSQDRGRDYGYTF
12,TRBJ2-1,TRBV15,NA,NA,TGTGCCACCAGCACGACGGATTTTGAGCAGTTCTTC,CATSTTDFEQFF
11,TRBJ2-1,TRBV12-3/TRBV12-4,NA,NA,TGTGCCAGCGGGGCCGCCAATGAGCAGTTCTTC,CASGAANEQFF
15,TRBJ1-5,TRBV9,NA,NA,TGTGCCAGCAGCCCCCTAGGACAGCCTAATCAGCCCCAGCATTTT,CASSPLGQPNQPQHF
18,TRBJ2-7,TRBV5-1,few,TRBD1,TGCGCCAGCAGCTTGGCCAGGGATCGGGGGACAGGGTTCGACGAGCAGTACTTC,CASSLARDRGTGFDEQYF
13,TRBJ1-2,TRBV2,NA,TRBD1,TGTGCCAGCAGAGATCCCGGACAGGTTCGCTACACCTTC,CASRDPGQVRYTF
14,TRBJ2-1,TRBV20-1,few,TRBD2,TGCAGTGCCACACTAGCGAGCTCCTACAATGAGCAGTTCTTC,CSATLASSYNEQFF
14,TRBJ1-5,TRBV28,many,NA,TGTGCCAGCAGTCCCCCGGGGTCTCCTCAGCCCCAGCATTTT,CASSPPGSPQPQHF
16,TRBJ2-5,TRBV27,NA,TRBD1,TGTGCCAGCAGTCAAGACAGGGTTGAGGGGAGCGAGACCCAGTACTTC,CASSQDRVEGSETQYF
20,TRBJ2-3,TRBV12-3/TRBV12-4,few,TRBD2,TGTGCCAGCAGTGGAACCGGGACTAGCGGCGGTGAAACGTTCACAGATACGCAGTATTTT,CASSGTGTSGGETFTDTQYF
14,TRBJ2-5,TRBV12-3/TRBV12-4,few,TRBD2,TGTGCCAGCAGCCCCGGGACTATCCAAGGGACCCAGTACTTC,CASSPGTIQGTQYF
19,TRBJ1-6,TRBV21-1,few,NA,TGTGCCAGCAGCAAGCTAGGTGGTTCATCTAGCTCCTATAATTCACCCCTCCACTTT,CASSKLGGSSSSYNSPLHF
17,TRBJ2-1,TRBV20-1,NA,TRBD1,TGCAGTGCTAATCCGGGACAGGGGCGATACTCCTACAATGAGCAGTTCTTC,CSANPGQGRYSYNEQFF
11,TRBJ2-1,TRBV30,NA,NA,TGTGCCTGGAGTGAGGGATATGAGCAGTTCTTC,CAWSEGYEQFF
14,TRBJ2-2,TRBV18,NA,NA,TGTGCCAGCTCACCTCGGAGGGACACCGGGGAGCTGTTTTTT,CASSPRRDTGELFF
13,TRBJ2-4,TRBV2,NA,NA,TGTGCCAGCAACCTAGGGGGGAGGAACATTCAGTACTTC,CASNLGGRNIQYF
15,TRBJ2-1,TRBV7-2,few,TRBD2,TGCGCCAGCAGCTTGTCTAGCGGAGCCTACAATGAGCAGTTCTTC,CASSLSSGAYNEQFF
15,TRBJ2-5,TRBV20-1,NA,TRBD2,TGCAGTGCTAGGTCAACTAGCGGGGGCCAAGAGACCCAGTACTTC,CSARSTSGGQETQYF
19,TRBJ2-7,TRBV4-1,few,TRBD2,TGCGCCAGCAGCCGAGATAGGTGGCTAGCGGGGGGGCGCTCCTACGAGCAGTACTTC,CASSRDRWLAGGRSYEQYF
14,TRBJ1-3,TRBV6-2/TRBV6-3,NA,NA,TGTGCCAGCACCCACGGCGCCTCTGGAAACACCATATATTTT,CASTHGASGNTIYF
13,TRBJ2-1,TRBV5-5,few,NA,TGTGCCGTAGGGGACAACTCCTACAATGAGCAGTTCTTC,CAVGDNSYNEQFF
15,TRBJ2-4,TRBV20-1,NA,NA,TGCAGTTCCCGGGCTACAGGGATAGTCCAAAACATTCAGTACTTC,CSSRATGIVQNIQYF
15,TRBJ2-1,TRBV18,NA,TRBD1,TGTGCCAGCAGTCCGGGACAGGGGGCGCTGGATGAGCAGTTCTTC,CASSPGQGALDEQFF
15,TRBJ2-1,TRBV3-1,NA,TRBD2,TGTGCCAGCAGCCAAGATAGCGGGTCCTACAATGAGCAGTTCTTC,CASSQDSGSYNEQFF
14,TRBJ1-2,TRBV2,NA,NA,TGTGCCAGCAGTGATAGCAGTACTAACTATGGCTACACCTTC,CASSDSSTNYGYTF
15,TRBJ2-1,TRBV4-1,few,NA,TGCGCCAGCAGCCAAGTTCAGGGCTCCTACAATGAGCAGTTCTTC,CASSQVQGSYNEQFF
12,TRBJ2-4,TRBV21-1,NA,NA,TGTGCCAGTTTTCCGGAGGGAAACATTCAGTACTTC,CASFPEGNIQYF
14,TRBJ2-7,TRBV3-1,NA,NA,TGTGCCAGCAGCCAAGCAGGCAGGCTCCACGAGCAGTACTTC,CASSQAGRLHEQYF
15,TRBJ2-7,TRBV12-3/TRBV12-4,NA,NA,TGTGCCAGCAGTAACTTCGGACAGCCAACCTACGAGCAGTACTTC,CASSNFGQPTYEQYF
18,TRBJ2-2,TRBV11-3,NA,NA,TGTGCCAGCAGCTTAGATTCGACCGGGACCCAGAACACCGGGGAGCTGTTTTTT,CASSLDSTGTQNTGELFF
15,TRBJ2-7,TRBV29-1,NA,NA,TGCAGCGTTGAAGTGGCAGGGGGGATTATCCGAGAGCAGTACTTC,CSVEVAGGIIREQYF
10,TRBJ2-6,TRBV6-1,few,NA,TGTGCCAGCAGTCTCCCCGACCTGACTTTC,CASSLPDLTF
16,TRBJ2-1,TRBV5-1,NA,TRBD1,TGCGCCAGCAGCCCTCAGGGACAGGGGGGCCGAGAGGAGCAGTTCTTC,CASSPQGQGGREEQFF
15,TRBJ2-6,TRBV6-5,few,NA,TGTGCCAGCACCCTTCCAGGTCAAGGGGCCAACGTCCTGACTTTC,CASTLPGQGANVLTF
15,TRBJ1-1,TRBV30,few,NA,TGTGCCTGGAGTGCCTCCCTTTACATGAACACTGAAGCTTTCTTT,CAWSASLYMNTEAFF
13,TRBJ2-1,TRBV5-5,few,NA,TGTGCCAGCAGCCCGCCCAACAACAATGAGCAGTTCTTC,CASSPPNNNEQFF
17,TRBJ2-1,TRBV12-3/TRBV12-4,few,TRBD2,TGTGCCAGCAGTTTAGCCGGGACTAGCGGGAGGGGAAATGAGCAGTTCTTC,CASSLAGTSGRGNEQFF
15,TRBJ2-4,TRBV3-1,many,NA,TGTGCCAGCAGCCCTCCAGCGGGTGCCAAAAACATTCAGTACTTC,CASSPPAGAKNIQYF
15,TRBJ2-7,TRBV4-1,NA,TRBD2,TGCGCCAGCAGCCCCTCAACTAGCGGGGACTACGAGCAGTACTTC,CASSPSTSGDYEQYF